What follows is one TCR beta chain and its context. The antigen it recognizes is unknown. No per-base quality is available; no much larger clone lies one base away. This sample stems from a study of blood T cells in healthy people across ages (dated by TCRdb to the mid-2010s). Notes on the research overall: In model experiments, template switching captured roughly one uniquely barcoded TCR beta cDNA molecule for every two T cells. Age-related changes in TCR beta repertoire diversity were measured in the study by deep sequencing normalized with unique cDNA molecular identifiers. The donors were split into four age groups: young (average about 16 years), middle-aged (about 40), aged (approximately 59) and long-lived (more than 80). Donors of different ages were randomly distributed across sequencing lanes to avoid experimental bias. The study analyzed two additional independent replicas of 1 million unique cDNA reads from the same blood draw for two donors, one aged 18 to 30 and one aged 80 or older.

CDR1 SGHTA and CDR2 FQGNSA are derived from the germline V gene. The CDR3 runs 16 amino acids, cysteine and phenylalanine included. Only CDR3 DNA remains: 48 bases, in frame from the first base. The V and J ends are trimmed by 5 bases and 5 bases, leaving 19 bases between them. Donors were approximately 42 systemically healthy Caucasian individuals from Russia aged roughly 6 to 100 years. Each donor gave 9 to 10 milliliters of peripheral blood, collected into EDTA-treated Vacutainer tubes. PBMCs were isolated by Ficoll-Paque density-gradient centrifugation, with at least 6.5 million obtained per sample. Total RNA, at least 6 micrograms per sample, was extracted from PBMCs with Trizol reagent. For every donor, flow cytometry on a PBMC aliquot measured the percentage of naive CD45RAhigh/CD27high T cells. The library was made by 5' RACE. The sequencing machine was an Illumina HiSeq 2500. The second PCR ran for about 7 to 11 cycles and used a J-beta primer mix along with a sample-barcoded 5' primer. Each TCR beta cDNA molecule received a unique molecular identifier from a template-switch 5' adaptor carrying 12 random nucleotides. At least 2.5 million CDR3-containing paired-end reads were obtained from each sample. First-strand cDNA synthesis was performed from all RNA using the Mint cDNA synthesis kit, with priming by a TRBC-specific oligonucleotide. Following uracil-DNA glycosylase treatment, a first 18-cycle PCR with universal primers M1SS and BC2_uni_R was performed on all cDNA. For the original study's pipeline: For normalization, 1 million high-quality reads, each with a distinct molecular identifier, were randomly selected from each sample. Instead of being binned into consensus sequences, reads with shared molecular identifiers were discarded. MiTCR, run with a Q25 quality threshold and the strictest error-elimination algorithm, handled CDR3 identification, clonotype clustering and error correction. A nonparametric unseen species model with Euler transformation was used to estimate a lower bound on total TCR beta diversity. TCRdb trimmed public reads at Q25 via fastp, called clones via MiXCR and kept in-frame beta chains. Each entry is one CDR3 protein sequence, shown with its most common DNA and genes. The V and J calls here are based on TCRdb, not the publication. The table for this sample lists around 1,100,000 distinct CDR3 sequences; roughly two fifths of them were counted only once. The top ten hold less than 15% of the sample.

Summary of the overall study and its limitations: Compared with the aged group, the long-lived group had more naive CD4+ T cells, fewer expanded clones and increased TCR diversity, suggesting age selection. Donor CMV infection status was unknown, potentially confounding age-related changes in expanded clonotypes. Observed TCR beta diversity per million T cells fell roughly linearly with age, and a significant reduction was already apparent by age about 38. Estimates of total diversity based on one million sequenced T cells were considered lower bounds and underestimates. There was a strong correlation between observed TCR beta diversity and the percentage of naive T cells measured by flow cytometry. Since profiling was done on bulk unsorted PBMCs, naive and antigen-experienced compartments could not be conclusively compared.

The receptor chain draws on TRBV7-2 and TRBJ1-5, with TRBD1 perhaps the D gene, on 6 matching bases. This receptor was identified in a man aged 18 to 30 in good health. The sequenced sample was blood. The sequenced DNA: TGTGCCAGCAGCAATAGTCCCAGGGGAGGGGATCAGCCCCAGCATTTT. The translation is CASSNSPRGGDQPQHF. Joined to the reference TRBV7-2 and TRBJ1-5 proteins, this CDR3 gives the full variable domain: GAGVSQSPSNKVTEKGKDVELRCDPISGHTALYWYRQSLGQGLEFLIYFQGNSAPDKSGLPSDRFSAERTGGSVSTLTIQRTQQEDSAVYLCASSNSPRGGDQPQHFGDGTRLSIL.